This T cell receptor (beta chain) was found in a study of response to subunit inactivated influenza vaccine. Notes on the study in general: A suggestion made by the authors is that each seasonal influenza vaccination recruits few new T cells.

On this clonotype itself: What it binds is not known.

TCRdb redid the calling of the RT-PCR reads with MiXCR, one entry per CDR3 protein. The table has about 500,000 distinct CDR3 sequences, approximately 7.3% seen once. The TCR originated in a man aged 50-75 years who received an inactivated influenza vaccine. Sequences were derived from PBMCs from blood, sampled about 23 months after vaccination.

The CDR3, as DNA: TGTGCCAGCAGTCCCGACAGGGGGGTCTACAATGAGCAGTTCTTC. Residues: CASSPDRGVYNEQFF. This chain uses TRBV12-3 or TRBV12-4 with TRBJ2-1; TRBD1 agrees at 9 bases. Germline trimming cut 5 bases from V and 3 bases from J; bases unmatched to any gene: 5. There are 15 residues in the CDR3.